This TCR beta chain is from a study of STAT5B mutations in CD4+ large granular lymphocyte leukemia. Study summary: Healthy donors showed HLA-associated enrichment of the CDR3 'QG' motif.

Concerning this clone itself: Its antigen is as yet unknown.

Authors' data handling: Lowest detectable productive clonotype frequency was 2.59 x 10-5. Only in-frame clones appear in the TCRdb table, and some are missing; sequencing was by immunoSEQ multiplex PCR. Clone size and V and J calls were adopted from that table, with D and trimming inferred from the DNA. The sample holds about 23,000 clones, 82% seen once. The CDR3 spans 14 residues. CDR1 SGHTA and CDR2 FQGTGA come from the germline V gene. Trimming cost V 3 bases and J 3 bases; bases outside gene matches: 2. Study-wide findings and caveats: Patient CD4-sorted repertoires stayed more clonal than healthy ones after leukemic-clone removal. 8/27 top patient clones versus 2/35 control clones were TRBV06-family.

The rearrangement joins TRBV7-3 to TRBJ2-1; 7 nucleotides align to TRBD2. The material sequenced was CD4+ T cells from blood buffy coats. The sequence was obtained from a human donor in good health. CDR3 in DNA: TGTGCCAGCAGCTTGGGCGGGGGCTACAATGAGCAGTTCTTC. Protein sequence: CASSLGGGYNEQFF.